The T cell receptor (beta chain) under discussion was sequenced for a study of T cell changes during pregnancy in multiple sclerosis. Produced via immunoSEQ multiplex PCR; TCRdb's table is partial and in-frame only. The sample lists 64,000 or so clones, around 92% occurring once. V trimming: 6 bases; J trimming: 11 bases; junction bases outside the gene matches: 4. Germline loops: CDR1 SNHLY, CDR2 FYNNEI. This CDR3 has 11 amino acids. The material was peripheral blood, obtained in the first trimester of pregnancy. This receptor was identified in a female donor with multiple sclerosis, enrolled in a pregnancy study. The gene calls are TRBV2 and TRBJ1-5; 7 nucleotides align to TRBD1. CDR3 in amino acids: CASRTGLTQHF. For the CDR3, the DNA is TGTGCCAGCAGGACAGGGTTGACCCAGCATTTT.